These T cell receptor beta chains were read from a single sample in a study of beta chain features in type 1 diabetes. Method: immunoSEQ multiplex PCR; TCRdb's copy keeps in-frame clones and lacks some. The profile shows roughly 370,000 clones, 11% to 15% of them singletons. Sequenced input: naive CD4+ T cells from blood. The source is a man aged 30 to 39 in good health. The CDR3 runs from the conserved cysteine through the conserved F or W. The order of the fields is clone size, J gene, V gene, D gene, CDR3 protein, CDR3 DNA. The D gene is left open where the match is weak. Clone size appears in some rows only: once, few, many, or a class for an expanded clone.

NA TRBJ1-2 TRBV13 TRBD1 CASSARTGDHGYTF TGTGCCAGCAGCGCCCGGACAGGGGATCATGGCTACACCTTC
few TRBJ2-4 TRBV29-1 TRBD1 CSVGGQGSFSDIQYF TGCAGCGTTGGAGGACAGGGAAGTTTTTCGGACATTCAGTACTTC
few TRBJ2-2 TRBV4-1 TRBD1 CASSQGPRGRITGELFF TGCGCCAGCAGCCAAGGGCCCAGGGGGCGCATCACCGGGGAGCTGTTTTTT
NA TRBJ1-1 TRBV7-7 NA CASSSDLRSEAFF TGTGCCAGCAGCTCCGACCTGCGATCTGAAGCTTTCTTT
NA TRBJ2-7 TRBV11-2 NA CASSLVFGPTTQYF TGTGCCAGCAGCTTAGTTTTCGGCCCTACGACGCAGTACTTC
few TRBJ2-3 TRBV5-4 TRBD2 CASSYRTSGTDTQYF TGTGCCAGCAGCTATCGGACTAGCGGGACCGATACGCAGTATTTT
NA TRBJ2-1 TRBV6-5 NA CASRKGGPTLGEQFF TGTGCCAGCAGGAAGGGGGGGCCCACCTTGGGTGAGCAGTTCTTC
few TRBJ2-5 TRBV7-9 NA CASSPTGLVQETQYF TGTGCCAGCAGCCCTACGGGCCTGGTGCAAGAGACCCAGTACTTC
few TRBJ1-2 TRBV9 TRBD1 CASSVGTAANYGYTF TGTGCCAGCAGCGTTGGGACAGCAGCTAACTATGGCTACACCTTC
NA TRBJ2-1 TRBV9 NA CASTIDGQNEQFF TGTGCCAGCACCATAGACGGGCAAAATGAGCAGTTCTTC
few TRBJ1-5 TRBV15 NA CATSRDSQGNQPQHF TGTGCCACCAGCAGAGATAGCCAGGGGAATCAGCCCCAGCATTTT
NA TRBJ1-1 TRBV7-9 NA CASSLSVVAATEAFF TGTGCCAGCAGCTTAAGCGTTGTGGCAGCCACTGAAGCTTTCTTT
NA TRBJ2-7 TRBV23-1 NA CASSRKTRTPEQYF TGCGCCAGCAGTCGCAAAACAAGGACACCGGAGCAGTACTTC
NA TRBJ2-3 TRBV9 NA CASSVGGTASTDTQYF TGTGCCAGCAGCGTAGGAGGCACCGCTAGCACAGATACGCAGTATTTT
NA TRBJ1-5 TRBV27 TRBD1 CASSFRGRQPQHF TGTGCCAGCAGTTTCAGGGGGCGTCAGCCCCAGCATTTT
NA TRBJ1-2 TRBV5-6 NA CASSQIQGRGYGYTF TGTGCCAGCAGCCAAATACAGGGCCGTGGCTATGGCTACACCTTC
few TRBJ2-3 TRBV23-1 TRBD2 CASSQSGRTSTDTQYF TGCGCCAGCAGTCAATCCGGGAGGACTAGCACAGATACGCAGTATTTT
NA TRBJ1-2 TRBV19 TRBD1 CASSMTGTGYGYTF TGTGCCAGTAGTATGACCGGGACAGGGTATGGCTACACCTTC
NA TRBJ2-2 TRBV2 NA CASALRDSSFAELFF TGTGCCAGCGCCCTCCGGGACTCTTCCTTTGCGGAGCTGTTTTTT
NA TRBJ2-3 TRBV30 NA CAWSVQGGRDTQYF TGTGCCTGGAGTGTACAAGGTGGGCGGGATACGCAGTATTTT
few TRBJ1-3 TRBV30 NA CAWTASSGNTIYF TGTGCCTGGACTGCCAGCTCTGGAAACACCATATATTTT
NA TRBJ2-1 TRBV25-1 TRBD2 CASSSAGLSYNEQFF TGTGCCAGCAGTTCAGCGGGACTCTCCTACAATGAGCAGTTCTTC
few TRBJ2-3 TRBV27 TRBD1 CASSLRTGGTDTQYF TGTGCCAGCAGTTTACGGACAGGGGGCACAGATACGCAGTATTTT
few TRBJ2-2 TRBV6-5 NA CASSYSSSPQYGELFF TGTGCCAGCAGTTACTCGAGTTCGCCCCAGTACGGGGAGCTGTTTTTT
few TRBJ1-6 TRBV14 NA CASSPRDQGLGSPLHF TGTGCCAGCAGCCCTCGAGATCAGGGTCTGGGATCGCCCCTCCACTTT
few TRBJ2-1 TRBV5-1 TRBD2 CASSSGLGDYNEQFF TGCGCCAGCAGCTCCGGACTAGGGGATTACAATGAGCAGTTCTTC
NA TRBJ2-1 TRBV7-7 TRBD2 CASSLGPGLAGGGSYNEQFF TGTGCTAGCAGCTTAGGCCCGGGACTAGCGGGAGGCGGCTCCTACAATGAGCAGTTCTTC
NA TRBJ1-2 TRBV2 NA CASSAIASVNYGYTF TGTGCCAGCAGTGCAATAGCGAGTGTTAACTATGGCTACACCTTC
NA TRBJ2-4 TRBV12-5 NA CASGPPTKNIQYF TGTGCTAGTGGCCCCCCCACCAAAAACATTCAGTACTTC
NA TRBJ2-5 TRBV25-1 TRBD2 CASTAAGGYQETQYF TGTGCCAGCACGGCCGCGGGGGGGTACCAAGAGACCCAGTACTTC
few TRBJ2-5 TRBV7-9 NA CASSSQTGSGFRETQYF TGTGCCAGCAGCTCCCAGACAGGTTCAGGTTTTCGGGAGACCCAGTACTTC
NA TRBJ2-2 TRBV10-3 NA CAISDPGELFF TGTGCCATCAGTGACCCCGGGGAGCTGTTTTTT
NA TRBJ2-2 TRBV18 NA CASSDLGNTGELFF TGTGCCAGCTCTGACCTAGGGAACACCGGGGAGCTGTTTTTT
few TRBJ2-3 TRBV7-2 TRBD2 CASSAAGVTDTQYF TGTGCCAGCAGCGCCGCGGGGGTCACAGATACGCAGTATTTT
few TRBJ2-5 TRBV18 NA CASSRHVDPQETQYF TGTGCCAGCTCCCGACATGTTGACCCGCAAGAGACCCAGTACTTC
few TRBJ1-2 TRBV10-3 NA CAISESPGRPPYGYTF TGTGCCATCAGTGAGTCCCCGGGACGGCCGCCATATGGCTACACCTTC
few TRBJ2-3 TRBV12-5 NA CASGLVLTGRGGTDTQYF TGTGCTAGTGGTTTGGTACTGACAGGGAGAGGAGGGACAGATACGCAGTATTTT
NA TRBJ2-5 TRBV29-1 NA CSVDRSVGETQYF TGCAGCGTTGATCGCTCCGTCGGGGAGACCCAGTACTTC
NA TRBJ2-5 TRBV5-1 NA CASSLVGSKTQYF TGCGCCAGCAGCTTGGTTGGGTCAAAGACCCAGTACTTC
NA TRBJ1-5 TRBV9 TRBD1 CASSAGDSRNQPQHF TGTGCCAGCAGCGCCGGGGACAGCCGTAATCAGCCCCAGCATTTT
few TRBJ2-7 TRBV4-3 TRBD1 CASSQGASGGSTYEQYF TGCGCCAGCAGCCAAGGGGCTTCAGGGGGCTCGACCTACGAGCAGTACTTC